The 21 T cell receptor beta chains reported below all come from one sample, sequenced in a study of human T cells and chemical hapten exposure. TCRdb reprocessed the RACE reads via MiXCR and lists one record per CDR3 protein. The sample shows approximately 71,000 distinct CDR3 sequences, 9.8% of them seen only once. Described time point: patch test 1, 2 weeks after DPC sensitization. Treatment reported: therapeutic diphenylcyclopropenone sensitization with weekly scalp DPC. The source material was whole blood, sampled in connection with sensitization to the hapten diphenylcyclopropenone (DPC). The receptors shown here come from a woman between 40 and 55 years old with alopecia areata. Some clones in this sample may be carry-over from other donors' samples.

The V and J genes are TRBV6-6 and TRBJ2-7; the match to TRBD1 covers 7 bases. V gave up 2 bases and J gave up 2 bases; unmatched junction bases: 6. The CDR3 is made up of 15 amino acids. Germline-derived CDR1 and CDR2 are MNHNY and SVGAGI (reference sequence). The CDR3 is CASSYPSGQTYEQYF. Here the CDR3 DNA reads TGTGCCAGCAGTTACCCCTCGGGACAGACCTACGAGCAGTACTTC.

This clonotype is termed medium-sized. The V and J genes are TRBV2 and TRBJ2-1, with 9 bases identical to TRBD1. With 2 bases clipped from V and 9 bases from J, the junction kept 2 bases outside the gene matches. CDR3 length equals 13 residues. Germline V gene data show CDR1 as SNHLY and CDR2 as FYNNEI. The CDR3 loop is CASSETGGREQFF. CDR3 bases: TGTGCCAGCAGTGAAACAGGGGGCCGTGAGCAGTTCTTC.

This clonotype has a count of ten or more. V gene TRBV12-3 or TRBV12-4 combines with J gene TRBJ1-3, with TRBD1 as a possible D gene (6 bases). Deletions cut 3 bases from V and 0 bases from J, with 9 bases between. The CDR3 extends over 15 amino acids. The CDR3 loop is CASSFWGPSGNTIYF. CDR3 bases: TGTGCCAGCAGTTTTTGGGGGCCCTCTGGAAACACCATATATTTT.

The CDR3 bases are TGTGCCAGCAGTTTAGCGGGACCCACGTCTGGAGGTCAGCCCCAGCATTTT. Translated: CASSLAGPTSGGQPQHF. V is TRBV28 and J is TRBJ1-5, with D perhaps matching TRBD1 (5 bases). CDR3 length equals 17 residues. V was cut by 2 bases and J by 6 bases, with 20 bases left in between. The V gene's germline CDR1 is MDHEN and CDR2 SYDVKM.

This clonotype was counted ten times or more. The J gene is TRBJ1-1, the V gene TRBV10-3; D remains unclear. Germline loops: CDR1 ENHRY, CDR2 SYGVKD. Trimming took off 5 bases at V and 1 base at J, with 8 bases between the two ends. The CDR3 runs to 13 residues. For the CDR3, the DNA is TGTGCCATCAGTTTCGTGGGGAACACTGAAGCTTTCTTT. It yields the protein CAISFVGNTEAFF.

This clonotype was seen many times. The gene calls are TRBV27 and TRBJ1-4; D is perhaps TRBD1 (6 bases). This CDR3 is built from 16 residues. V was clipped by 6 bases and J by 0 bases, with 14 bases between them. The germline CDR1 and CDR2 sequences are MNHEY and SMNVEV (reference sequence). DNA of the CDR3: TGTGCCAGCAGCCCCTTAAGGGGGGCAACTAATGAAAAACTGTTTTTT. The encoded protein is CASSPLRGATNEKLFF. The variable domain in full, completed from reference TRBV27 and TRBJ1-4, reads EAQVTQNPRYLITVTGKKLTVTCSQNMNHEYMSWYRQDPGLGLRQIYYSMNVEVTDKGDVPEGYKVSRKEKRNFPLILESPSPNQTSLYFCASSPLRGATNEKLFFGSGTQLSVL.

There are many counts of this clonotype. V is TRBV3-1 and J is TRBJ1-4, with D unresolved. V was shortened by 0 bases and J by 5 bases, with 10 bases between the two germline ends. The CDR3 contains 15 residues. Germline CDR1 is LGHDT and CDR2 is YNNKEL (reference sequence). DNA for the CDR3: TGTGCCAGCAGCCAAGATCTTGGCAAGAATGAAAAACTGTTTTTT. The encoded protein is CASSQDLGKNEKLFF. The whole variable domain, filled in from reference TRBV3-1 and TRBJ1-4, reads DTAVSQTPKYLVTQMGNDKSIKCEQNLGHDTMYWYKQDSKKFLKIMFSYNNKELIINETVPNRFSPKSPDKAHLNLHINSLELGDSAVYFCASSQDLGKNEKLFFGSGTQLSVL.

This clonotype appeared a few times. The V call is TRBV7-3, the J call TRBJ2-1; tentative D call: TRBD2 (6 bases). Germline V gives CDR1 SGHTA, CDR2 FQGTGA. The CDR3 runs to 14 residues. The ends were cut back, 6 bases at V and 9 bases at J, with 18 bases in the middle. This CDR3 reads CASSRLGSLGEQFF. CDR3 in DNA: TGTGCCAGCAGTCGACTAGGCTCCTTGGGTGAGCAGTTCTTC.

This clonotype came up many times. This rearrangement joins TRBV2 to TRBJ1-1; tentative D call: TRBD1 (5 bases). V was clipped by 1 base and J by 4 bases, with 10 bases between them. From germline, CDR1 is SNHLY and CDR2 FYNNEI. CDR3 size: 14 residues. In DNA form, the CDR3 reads TGTGCCAGCAGTGAAGGGCCCAGGGTCACTGAAGCTTTCTTT. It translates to CASSEGPRVTEAFF.

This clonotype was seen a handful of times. CDR3 in DNA: TGCAGTGCTAGAGATAGGGTCTACTATGGCTACACCTTC. This gives the protein CSARDRVYYGYTF. The chain combines TRBV20-1 with TRBJ1-2; D remains unclear. V was clipped by 0 bases and J by 3 bases, with 8 bases between them. Germline values: CDR1 DFQATT, CDR2 SNEGSKA (reference sequence). CDR3 size: 13 residues.

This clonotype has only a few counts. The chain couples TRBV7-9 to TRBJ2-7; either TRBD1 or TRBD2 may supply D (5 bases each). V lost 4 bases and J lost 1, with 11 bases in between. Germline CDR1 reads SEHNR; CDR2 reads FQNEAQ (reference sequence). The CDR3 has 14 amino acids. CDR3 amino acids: CASSSGTLSYEQYF. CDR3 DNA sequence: TGTGCCAGCAGCTCAGGGACGCTTTCCTACGAGCAGTACTTC.

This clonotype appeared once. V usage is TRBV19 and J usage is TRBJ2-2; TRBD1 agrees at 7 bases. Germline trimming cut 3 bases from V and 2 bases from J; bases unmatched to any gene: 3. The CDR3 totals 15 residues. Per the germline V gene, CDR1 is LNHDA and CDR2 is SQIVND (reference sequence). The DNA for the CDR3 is TGTGCCAGTAGTATCACAGGGGACAACACCGGGGAGCTGTTTTTT. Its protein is CASSITGDNTGELFF.

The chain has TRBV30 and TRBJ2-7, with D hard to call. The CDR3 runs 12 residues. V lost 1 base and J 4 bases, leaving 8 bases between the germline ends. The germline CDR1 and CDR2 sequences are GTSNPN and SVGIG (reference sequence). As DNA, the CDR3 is TGTGCCTGGAGTGGGATAACGTACGAGCAGTACTTC. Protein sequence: CAWSGITYEQYF.

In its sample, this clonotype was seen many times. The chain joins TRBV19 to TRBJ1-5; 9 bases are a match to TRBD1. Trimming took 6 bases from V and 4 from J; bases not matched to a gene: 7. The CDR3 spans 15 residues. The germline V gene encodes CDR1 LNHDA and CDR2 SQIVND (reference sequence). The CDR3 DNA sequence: TGTGCCAGTAGACCGGGACAGGGCCCGAATCAGCCCCAGCATTTT. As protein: CASRPGQGPNQPQHF.

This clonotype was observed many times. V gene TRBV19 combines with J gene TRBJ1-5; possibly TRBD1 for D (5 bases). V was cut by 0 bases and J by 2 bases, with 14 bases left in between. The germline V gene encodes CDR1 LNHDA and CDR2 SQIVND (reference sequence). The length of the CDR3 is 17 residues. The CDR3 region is CASSIDPGRKGNQPQHF. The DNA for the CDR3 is TGTGCCAGTAGTATAGATCCGGGGCGTAAAGGCAATCAGCCCCAGCATTTT.

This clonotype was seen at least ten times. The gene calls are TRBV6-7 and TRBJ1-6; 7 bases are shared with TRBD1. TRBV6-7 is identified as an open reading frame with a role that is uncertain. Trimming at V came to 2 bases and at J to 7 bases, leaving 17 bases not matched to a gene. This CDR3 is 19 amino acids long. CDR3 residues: CASSYPEDKNRGGNSPLHF. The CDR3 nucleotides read TGTGCCAGCAGTTACCCCGAAGACAAGAACAGGGGTGGCAATTCACCCCTCCACTTT.

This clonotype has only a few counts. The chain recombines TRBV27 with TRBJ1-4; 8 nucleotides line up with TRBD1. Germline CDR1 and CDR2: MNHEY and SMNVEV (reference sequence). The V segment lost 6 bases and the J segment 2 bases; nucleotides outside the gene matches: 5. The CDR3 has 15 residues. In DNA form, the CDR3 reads TGTGCCAGCAGCCGAGGGACAGGCACTAATGAAAAACTGTTTTTT. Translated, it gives CASSRGTGTNEKLFF.

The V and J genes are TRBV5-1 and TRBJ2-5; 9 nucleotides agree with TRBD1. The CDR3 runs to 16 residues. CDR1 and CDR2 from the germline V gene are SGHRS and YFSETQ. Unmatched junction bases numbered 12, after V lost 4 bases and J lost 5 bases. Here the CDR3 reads CASSLRTGAQRETQYF. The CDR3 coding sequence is TGCGCCAGCAGCCTACGGACAGGGGCTCAAAGGGAGACCCAGTACTTC.

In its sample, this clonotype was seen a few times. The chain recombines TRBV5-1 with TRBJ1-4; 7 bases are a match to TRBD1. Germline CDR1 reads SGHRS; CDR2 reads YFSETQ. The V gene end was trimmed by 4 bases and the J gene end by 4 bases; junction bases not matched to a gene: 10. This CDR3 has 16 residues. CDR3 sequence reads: CASSRDATGNNEKLFF. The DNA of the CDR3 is TGCGCCAGCAGCCGAGATGCGACAGGGAATAATGAAAAACTGTTTTTT.

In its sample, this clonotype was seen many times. CDR3 in DNA: TGTGCCAGCAGTTACTCGAGGGTTTCTGGCTATGGCTACACCTTC. As protein: CASSYSRVSGYGYTF. V is TRBV6-6 and J is TRBJ1-2; D gene uncertain. The CDR3 is 15 amino acids. The V end was cut by 0 bases, the J end by 4 bases, with 12 bases between. The germline gives CDR1 MNHNY, CDR2 SVGAGI (reference sequence).

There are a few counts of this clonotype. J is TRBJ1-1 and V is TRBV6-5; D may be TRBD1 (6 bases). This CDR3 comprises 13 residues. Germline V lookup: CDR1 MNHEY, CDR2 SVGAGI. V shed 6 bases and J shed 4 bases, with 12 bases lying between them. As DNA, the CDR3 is TGTGCCAGCAGACTGGGAGGGGGCACTGAAGCTTTCTTT. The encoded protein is CASRLGGGTEAFF.